The TCR beta chain described here comes from a study of CD8+ T cells in alopecia areata. The study's findings and limits: Patients showed less clear TCR sequence sharing than mice, possibly partly because of HLA diversity. Greater clonality was observed in lesional scalp samples, especially alopecia totalis/universalis, versus normal scalp. Many expanded lesional clones persisted during tofacitinib (in both scalp and blood).

In each case, RNA was isolated and then reverse transcribed into cDNA as the sequencing template. Using immunoSEQ multiplex PCR, the repertoire was profiled, and TCRdb retains in-frame clones only, with some absent. This table holds 180,000 or so clones, roughly half found once. V shed 6 bases and J shed 5 bases, with 13 bases lying between them. The CDR3 is made up of 13 amino acids. CDR1 and CDR2 (germline): SGHTA, FQGNSA. Remarks on this clone: Its antigen is not known.

Treatment meaning: oral pan-JAK inhibitor, 5-10 mg twice daily. It was from PBMCs that CD4+ and CD8+ T cells were sorted. This TCR derives from a human donor with alopecia areata. The source material was CD8+ T cells sorted from blood, sampled around week 53, from a patient treated with tofacitinib. This rearrangement joins TRBV7-2 to TRBJ2-5; no clear D. The CDR3 spells CASRRSSVETQYF. CDR3 sequence (DNA): TGTGCCAGCAGGCGCTCCTCCGTCGAGACCCAGTACTTC.